A single sample gave rise to the 3 T cell receptor beta chains below, sequenced in a study of human T cells and chemical hapten exposure (dated by TCRdb to the early 2020s). Libraries were made using RACE. The run used a NextSeq 500. TCRdb applied fastp at Q25 and MiXCR to the public reads, then kept only in-frame beta chains. Every entry covers one CDR3 protein and lists the most common genes and DNA from its rows. The sample records roughly 190,000 distinct CDR3 sequences, under 25% of which are singletons. The ten largest clones capture about 7% of the sample. The time point label of this sample denotes: patch test 1, 2 weeks after DPC sensitization. The intended sense of this specimen's treatment or condition label: therapeutic diphenylcyclopropenone sensitization with weekly scalp DPC. Specimen: whole blood, collected in connection with sensitization to the hapten diphenylcyclopropenone (DPC). These receptor sequences come from a woman aged 50 to 60 with alopecia areata. Some clones in this sample may be carry-over from other donors' samples.

This clonotype was observed a handful of times. The rearrangement uses TRBV2 and TRBJ2-1; no firm D call. Germline V gene sequence: CDR1 SNHLY, CDR2 FYNNEI. This CDR3 contains 11 residues. V gave up 6 bases and J gave up 6 bases, with 6 bases separating them. The CDR3 loop is CASRESNEQFF. The CDR3 nucleotides are TGTGCCAGCAGGGAAAGCAATGAGCAGTTCTTC.

This chain joins TRBV5-1 and TRBJ1-5; 9 nucleotides line up with TRBD1. CDR1 is SGHRS, CDR2 YFSETQ, per germline. The CDR3 runs to 14 residues. Trimming at V came to 7 bases and at J to 9 bases, leaving 11 bases not matched to a gene. This CDR3 reads CASGTGSEGTPQHF. CDR3 DNA sequence: TGCGCCAGCGGGACAGGGAGCGAGGGGACGCCCCAGCATTTT.

The CDR3 loop reads CASSFQGQPQHF. CDR3 sequence (DNA): TGTGCCAGCAGTTTCCAAGGGCAGCCCCAGCATTTT. The chain couples TRBV6-5 to TRBJ1-5; D is undetermined. Germline V gene sequence: CDR1 MNHEY, CDR2 SVGAGI. Trimming pared 4 bases from V and 7 bases from J, leaving 8 bases between. The CDR3 contains 12 residues.